This T cell receptor (beta chain) was identified in a study of technical replicates of blood from a few donors. Libraries were prepared by immunoSEQ multiplex PCR; TCRdb keeps only in-frame clonotypes and omits some of them. The sample has about 70,000 clones; roughly 94% are singletons. Germline-derived CDR1 and CDR2 are GTSNPN and SVGIG (reference sequence). V was cut by 4 bases and J by 7 bases, with 14 bases left in between. The CDR3 spans 13 residues. The sample taken for sequencing was T cells isolated from PBMCs. The gene calls are TRBV30 and TRBJ1-5; D not certain. The receptor's source is a human donor in good health. CDR3 nucleotide sequence: TGTGCCTGGAATATAATCGCGGGGCAGCCCCAGCATTTT. It encodes CAWNIIAGQPQHF.